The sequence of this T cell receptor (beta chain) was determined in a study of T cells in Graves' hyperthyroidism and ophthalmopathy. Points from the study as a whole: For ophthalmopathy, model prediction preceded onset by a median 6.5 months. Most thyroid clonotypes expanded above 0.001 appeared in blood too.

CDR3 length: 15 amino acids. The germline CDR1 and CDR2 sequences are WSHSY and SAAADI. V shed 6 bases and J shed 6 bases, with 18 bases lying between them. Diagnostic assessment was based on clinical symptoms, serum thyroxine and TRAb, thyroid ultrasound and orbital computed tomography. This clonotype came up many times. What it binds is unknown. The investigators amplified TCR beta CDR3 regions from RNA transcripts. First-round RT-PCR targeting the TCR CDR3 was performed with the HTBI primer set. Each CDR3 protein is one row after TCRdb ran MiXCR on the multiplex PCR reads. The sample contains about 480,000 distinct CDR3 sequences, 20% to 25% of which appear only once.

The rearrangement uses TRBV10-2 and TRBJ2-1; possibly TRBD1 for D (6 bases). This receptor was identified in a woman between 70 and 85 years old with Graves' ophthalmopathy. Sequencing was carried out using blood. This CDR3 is CASRLGASPGNEQFF. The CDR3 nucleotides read TGCGCCAGCAGGTTGGGGGCTAGCCCTGGCAATGAGCAGTTCTTC.